The source of this T cell receptor (beta chain) is a study of T-cell memory formation after mild COVID-19 (dated by TCRdb to about 2021). Describing the broader study: TCR sequence clusters from the two donors were found to be largely donor specific. In a couple of donors, T-cell clones that expanded and contracted after mild COVID-19 were followed by sequencing TCRalpha and TCRbeta repertoires longitudinally. Two young, previously healthy adult volunteers made up the cohort, one male and one female. General study outcomes and caveats: The study included only two mild cases, and larger cohorts that include severe cases with pre-infection samples were judged to be necessary. From day 15 to 85, contracting clones showed balanced CD4/CD8 phenotypes, whereas a second wave of clones that expanded from day 15 to 37 leaned towards CD4+. Some responding clones were found in pre-infection memory, which suggests that pre-existing cross-reactive memory T cells took part in the SARS-CoV-2 response. The second-wave clones that peaked on day 37 were not confirmed to be SARS-CoV-2 specific. Contracting CD4+ clones were found mainly in CM and EM memory subsets, while CD8+ clones were enriched in EMRA.

For sequencing, an Illumina NovaSeq 6000 was employed. Using 5'RACE with constant-segment primers, TCRalpha and TCRbeta cDNA libraries were constructed, with sample barcodes and unique molecular identifiers added in the process. Trizol reagent was used to extract RNA from every sample. Amplification of the libraries took two PCR steps, and the second step added a second sample barcode plus Illumina TruSeq adapters. Sequencing of libraries was performed on an Illumina NovaSeq with 2 x 150 bp paired-end reads. Per the source publication's procedure: Demultiplexing of reads and collapsing into UMI-guided consensus sequences were performed with migec v1.2.7. Using mixcr v2.1.11, UMI consensuses were aligned to TRA and TRB V and J templates and then assembled into clonotypes. Expanded or contracted clonotypes were those called significant by both edgeR and NoisET, with noise models trained on biological replicates. For edgeR calls, the cutoffs were a false discovery rate-adjusted p below 0.01 and a log2 fold-change threshold of 1. As an exploratory analysis of dynamics, max-normalized trajectories of the 1000 most abundant clonotypes were examined with PCA combined with hierarchical clustering. Separately sequenced CD4+ and CD8+ repertoires were used to assign a CD4 or CD8 phenotype to each responding clone. In TCRdb, the public reads were trimmed at Q25 with fastp and aligned with MiXCR, with productive beta chains retained. Every distinct CDR3 protein forms one entry, paired with its most common genes and DNA. Clone size and V and J calls follow TCRdb, not the original study. The sample includes approximately 400,000 distinct CDR3 sequences, with about a sixth observed a single time. The ten largest account for about 22% of the sample.

The CDR3 contains 14 residues, cysteine and phenylalanine counted. Only CDR3 DNA is held: 42 bases, read in frame from base 1. CDR1 and CDR2, per the germline V gene, are SQVTM and ANQGSEA. Deletion took 1 base off V and 2 bases off J, with a span of 8 bases between the germline ends. The table lists this clonotype with many counts. Its antigen specificity is not known. No much larger clonotype is one base removed from it; base qualities were not supplied. PBMCs were isolated by Ficoll-Paque density gradient centrifugation. The TCR originated in a man between 18 and 35 years old who had mild COVID-19 (a few samples of this study predate the infection). The sample titles of this study are shuffled in the database, so cell type and time point are left out; the donor was told from shared clones. The sample taken for sequencing was PBMCs or a T cell subset sorted from them (not recorded which). The rearranged chain carries TRBV29-1 and TRBJ2-2; no D segment can be confidently identified. CDR3 protein: CSVEAQYNTGELFF. The nucleotide sequence is TGCAGCGTTGAAGCACAGTACAACACCGGGGAGCTGTTTTTT.